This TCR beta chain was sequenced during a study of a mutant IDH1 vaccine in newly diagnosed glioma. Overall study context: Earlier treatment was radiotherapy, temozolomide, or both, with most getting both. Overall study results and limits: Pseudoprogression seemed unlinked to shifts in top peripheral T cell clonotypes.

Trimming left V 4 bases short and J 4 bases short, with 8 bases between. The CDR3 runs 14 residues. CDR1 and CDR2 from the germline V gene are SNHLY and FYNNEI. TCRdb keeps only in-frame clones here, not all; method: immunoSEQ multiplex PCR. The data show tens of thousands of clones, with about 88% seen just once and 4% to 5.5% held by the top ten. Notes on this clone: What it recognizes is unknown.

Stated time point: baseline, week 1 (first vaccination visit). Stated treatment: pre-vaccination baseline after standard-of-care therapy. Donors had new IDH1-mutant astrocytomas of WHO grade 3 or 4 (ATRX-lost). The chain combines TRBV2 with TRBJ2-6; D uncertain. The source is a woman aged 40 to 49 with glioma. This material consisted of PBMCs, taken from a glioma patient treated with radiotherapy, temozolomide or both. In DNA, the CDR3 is TGTGCCAGCAGTGTAGTTCCCGGGGCCAACGTCCTGACTTTC. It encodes CASSVVPGANVLTF.